The present T cell receptor (beta chain) was sequenced within a study of T cell responses to AZD1222 COVID-19 vaccine. Findings and limits, study-wide: White British donors predominated, females outnumbered males, and clonal diversity was possibly underestimated.

As concerns this clone: Its specificity is not known.

Germline loops: CDR1 MGHRA, CDR2 YSYEKL. The CDR3 spans 14 residues. With V trimmed by 7 bases and J by 4 bases, 4 bases remained unmatched. TCRdb's copy holds only in-frame clones and misses some; the assay was immunoSEQ multiplex PCR. This table has some 160,000 clones, 85% to 95% appearing once. V is TRBV4-1 and J is TRBJ2-3; 11 bases fit TRBD1. Sequenced material: peripheral blood, taken on day 0 of AZD1222 vaccination. The source of this sequence is an adult in good health. CDR3 DNA: TGCGCCAGCAAGGACAGGGGGCAATCAGATACGCAGTATTTT. It translates to CASKDRGQSDTQYF.